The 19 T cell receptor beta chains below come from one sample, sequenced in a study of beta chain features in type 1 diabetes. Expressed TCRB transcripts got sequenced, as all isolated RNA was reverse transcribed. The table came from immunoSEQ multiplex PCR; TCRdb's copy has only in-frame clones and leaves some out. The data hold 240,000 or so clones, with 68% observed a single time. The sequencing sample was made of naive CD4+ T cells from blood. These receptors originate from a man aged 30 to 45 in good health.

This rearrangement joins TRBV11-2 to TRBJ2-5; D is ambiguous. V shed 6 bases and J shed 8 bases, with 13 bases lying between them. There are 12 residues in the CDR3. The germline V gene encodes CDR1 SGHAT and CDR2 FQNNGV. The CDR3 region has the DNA TGTGCCAGCAGTTTCCAGTCTGGCACCCAGTACTTC. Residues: CASSFQSGTQYF.

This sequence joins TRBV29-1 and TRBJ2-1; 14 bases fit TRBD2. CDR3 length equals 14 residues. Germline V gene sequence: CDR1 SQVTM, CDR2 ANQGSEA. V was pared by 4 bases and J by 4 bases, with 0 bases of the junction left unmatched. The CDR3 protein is CSVGLAGGYNEQFF. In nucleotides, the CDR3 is TGCAGCGTTGGACTAGCGGGAGGGTACAATGAGCAGTTCTTC.

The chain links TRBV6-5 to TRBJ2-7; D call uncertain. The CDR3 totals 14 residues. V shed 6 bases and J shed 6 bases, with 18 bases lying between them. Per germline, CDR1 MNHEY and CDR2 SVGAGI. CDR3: CASSPGNRNREQYF. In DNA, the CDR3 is TGTGCCAGCAGCCCGGGCAACCGAAACCGCGAGCAGTACTTC.

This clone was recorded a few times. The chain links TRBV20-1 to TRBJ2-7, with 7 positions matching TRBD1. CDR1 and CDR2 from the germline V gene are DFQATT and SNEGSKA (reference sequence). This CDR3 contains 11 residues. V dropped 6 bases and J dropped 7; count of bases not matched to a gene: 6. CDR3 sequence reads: CSAPTGAEQYF. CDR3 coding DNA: TGCAGTGCCCCCACAGGGGCGGAGCAGTACTTC.

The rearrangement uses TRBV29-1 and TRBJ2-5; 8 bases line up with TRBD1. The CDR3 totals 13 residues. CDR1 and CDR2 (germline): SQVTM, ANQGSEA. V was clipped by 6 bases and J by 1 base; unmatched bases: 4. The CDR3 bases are TGCAGCGTACATCAGGGGGCCCAAGAGACCCAGTACTTC. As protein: CSVHQGAQETQYF.

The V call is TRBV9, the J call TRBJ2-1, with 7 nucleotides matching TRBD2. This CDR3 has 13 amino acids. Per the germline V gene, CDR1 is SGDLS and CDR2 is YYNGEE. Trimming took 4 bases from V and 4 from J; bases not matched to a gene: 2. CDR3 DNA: TGTGCCAGCAGCAAGCGGGATTACAATGAGCAGTTCTTC. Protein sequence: CASSKRDYNEQFF.

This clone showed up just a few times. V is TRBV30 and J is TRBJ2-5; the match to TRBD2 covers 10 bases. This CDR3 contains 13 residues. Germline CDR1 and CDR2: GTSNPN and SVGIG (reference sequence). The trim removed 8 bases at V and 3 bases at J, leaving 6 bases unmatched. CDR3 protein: CAIQAGGKETQYF. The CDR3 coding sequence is TGTGCCATACAAGCGGGAGGGAAAGAGACCCAGTACTTC.

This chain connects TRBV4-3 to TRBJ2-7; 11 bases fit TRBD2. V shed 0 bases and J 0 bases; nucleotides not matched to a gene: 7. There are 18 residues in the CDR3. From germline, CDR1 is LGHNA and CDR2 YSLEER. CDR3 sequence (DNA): TGCGCCAGCAGCCAAGATAGGACTAGCGGGCAGAGCTCCTACGAGCAGTACTTC. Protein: CASSQDRTSGQSSYEQYF.

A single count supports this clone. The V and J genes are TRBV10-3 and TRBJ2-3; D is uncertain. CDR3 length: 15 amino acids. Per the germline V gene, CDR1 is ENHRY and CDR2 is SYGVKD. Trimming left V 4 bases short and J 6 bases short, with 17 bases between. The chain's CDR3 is CAISGPGRMGDTQYF. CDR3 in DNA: TGTGCCATCAGTGGCCCAGGACGTATGGGGGATACGCAGTATTTT.

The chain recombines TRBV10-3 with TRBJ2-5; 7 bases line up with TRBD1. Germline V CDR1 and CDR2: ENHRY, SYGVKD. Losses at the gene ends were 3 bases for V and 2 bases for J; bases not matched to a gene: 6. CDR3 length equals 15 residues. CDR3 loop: CAISERGRGQETQYF. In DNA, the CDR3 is TGTGCCATCAGTGAAAGGGGCAGGGGGCAAGAGACCCAGTACTTC.

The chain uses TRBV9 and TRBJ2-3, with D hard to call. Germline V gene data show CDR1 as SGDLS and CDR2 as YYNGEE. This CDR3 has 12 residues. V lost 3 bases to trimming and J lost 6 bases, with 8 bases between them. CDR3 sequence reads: CASSDTRDTQYF. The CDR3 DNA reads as TGTGCCAGCAGCGACACAAGGGATACGCAGTATTTT.

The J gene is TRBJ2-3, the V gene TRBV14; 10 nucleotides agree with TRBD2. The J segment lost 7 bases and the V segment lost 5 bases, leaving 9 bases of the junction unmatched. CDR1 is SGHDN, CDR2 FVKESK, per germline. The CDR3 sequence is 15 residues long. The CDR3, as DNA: TGTGCCAGCAGCGCGAAGCGGGGGGGCGTGAATACGCAGTATTTT. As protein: CASSAKRGGVNTQYF.

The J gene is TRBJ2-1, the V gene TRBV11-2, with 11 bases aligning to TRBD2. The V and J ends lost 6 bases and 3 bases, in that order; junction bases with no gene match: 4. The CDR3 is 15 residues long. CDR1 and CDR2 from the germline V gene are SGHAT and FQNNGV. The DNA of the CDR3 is TGTGCCAGCAGAAGACTAGCGGGGATCTACAATGAGCAGTTCTTC. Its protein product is CASRRLAGIYNEQFF.

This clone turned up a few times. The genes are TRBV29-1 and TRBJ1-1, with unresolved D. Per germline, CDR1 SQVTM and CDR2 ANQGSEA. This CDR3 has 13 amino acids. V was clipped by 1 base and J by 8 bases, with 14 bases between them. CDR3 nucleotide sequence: TGCAGCGTTGAAGGGACTGTTATAGTCGAAGCTTTCTTT. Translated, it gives CSVEGTVIVEAFF. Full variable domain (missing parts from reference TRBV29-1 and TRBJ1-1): SAVISQKPSRDICQRGTSLTIQCQVDSQVTMMFWYRQQPGQSLTLIATANQGSEATYESGFVIDKFPISRPNLTFSTLTVSNMSPEDSSIYLCSVEGTVIVEAFFGQGTRLTVV.

The CDR3 spells CSVVASRGGETQYF. CDR3 nucleotides: TGCAGCGTTGTAGCTAGCCGGGGAGGAGAGACCCAGTACTTC. This chain uses TRBV29-1 with TRBJ2-5; possible D gene TRBD2, 6 bases. CDR3 length: 14 residues. The V end was cut by 4 bases, the J end by 4 bases, with 16 bases between. Germline V gene sequence: CDR1 SQVTM, CDR2 ANQGSEA.

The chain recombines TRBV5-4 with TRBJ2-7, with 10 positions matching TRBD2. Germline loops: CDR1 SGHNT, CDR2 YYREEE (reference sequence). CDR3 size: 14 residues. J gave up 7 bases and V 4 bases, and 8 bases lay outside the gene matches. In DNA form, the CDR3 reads TGTGCCAGCAGCAAAGCGGGAGGGCCTGGTGAGCAGTACTTC. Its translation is CASSKAGGPGEQYF.

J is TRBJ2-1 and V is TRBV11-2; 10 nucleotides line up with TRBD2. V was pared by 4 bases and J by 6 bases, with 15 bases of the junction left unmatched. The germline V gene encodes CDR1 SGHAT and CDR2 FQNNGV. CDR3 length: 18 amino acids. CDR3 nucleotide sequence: TGTGCCAGCAGCTCGGTCCAAAAGAGGACTAGCGGTATCAATGAGCAGTTCTTC. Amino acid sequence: CASSSVQKRTSGINEQFF.

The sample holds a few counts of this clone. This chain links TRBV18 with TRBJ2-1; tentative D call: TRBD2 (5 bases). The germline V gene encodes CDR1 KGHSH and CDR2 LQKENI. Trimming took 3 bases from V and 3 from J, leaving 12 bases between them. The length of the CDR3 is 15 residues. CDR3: CASSPLATGYNEQFF. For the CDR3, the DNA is TGTGCCAGCTCACCTCTAGCTACTGGCTACAATGAGCAGTTCTTC.

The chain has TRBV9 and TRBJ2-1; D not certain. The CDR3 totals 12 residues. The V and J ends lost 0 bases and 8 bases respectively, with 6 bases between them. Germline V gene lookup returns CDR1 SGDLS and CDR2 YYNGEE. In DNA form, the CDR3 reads TGTGCCAGCAGCGTAGGAGAGTATGAGCAGTTCTTC. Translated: CASSVGEYEQFF.